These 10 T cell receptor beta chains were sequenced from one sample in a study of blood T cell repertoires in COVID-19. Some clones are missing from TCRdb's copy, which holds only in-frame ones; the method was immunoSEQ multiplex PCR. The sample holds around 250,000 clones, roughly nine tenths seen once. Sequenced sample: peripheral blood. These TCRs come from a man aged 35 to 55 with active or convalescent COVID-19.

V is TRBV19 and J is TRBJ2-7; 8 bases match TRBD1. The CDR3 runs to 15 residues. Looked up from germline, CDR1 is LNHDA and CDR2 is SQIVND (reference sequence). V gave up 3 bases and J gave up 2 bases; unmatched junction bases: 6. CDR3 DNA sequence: TGTGCCAGTAGTATGGGGACAGGACCAACCTACGAGCAGTACTTC. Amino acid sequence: CASSMGTGPTYEQYF.

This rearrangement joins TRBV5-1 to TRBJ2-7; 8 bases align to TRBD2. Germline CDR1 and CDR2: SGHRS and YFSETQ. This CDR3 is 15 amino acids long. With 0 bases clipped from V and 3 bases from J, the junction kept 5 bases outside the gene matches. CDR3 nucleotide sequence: TGCGCCAGCAGCTTGGCAGCGGGAGCTTTCTACGAGCAGTACTTC. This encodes CASSLAAGAFYEQYF. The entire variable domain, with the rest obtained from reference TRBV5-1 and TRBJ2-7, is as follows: KAGVTQTPRYLIKTRGQQVTLSCSPISGHRSVSWYQQTPGQGLQFLFEYFSETQRNKGNFPGRFSGRQFSNSRSEMNVSTLELGDSALYLCASSLAAGAFYEQYFGPGTRLTVT.

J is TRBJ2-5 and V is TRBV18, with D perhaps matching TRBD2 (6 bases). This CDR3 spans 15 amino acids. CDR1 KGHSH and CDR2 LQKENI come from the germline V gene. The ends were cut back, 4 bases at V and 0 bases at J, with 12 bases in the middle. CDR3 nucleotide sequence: TGTGCCAGCTCACGAATCCGGGACTACCAAGAGACCCAGTACTTC. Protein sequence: CASSRIRDYQETQYF.

This chain's CDR3 is CATAGGFSYEQYF. CDR3 nucleotide sequence: TGTGCCACCGCAGGGGGTTTCTCCTACGAGCAGTACTTC. The chain is built from TRBV24-1 and TRBJ2-7, with 7 bases that match TRBD1. Losses at the gene ends were 9 bases for V and 0 bases for J; bases not matched to a gene: 4. Per germline, CDR1 KGHDR and CDR2 SFDVKD. The length of the CDR3 is 13 residues.

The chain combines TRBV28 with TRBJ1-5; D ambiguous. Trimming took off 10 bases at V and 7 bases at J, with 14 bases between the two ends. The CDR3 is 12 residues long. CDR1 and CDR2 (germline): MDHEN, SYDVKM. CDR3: CAIRLGGQPQHF. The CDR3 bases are TGTGCCATCCGACTGGGCGGGCAGCCCCAGCATTTT. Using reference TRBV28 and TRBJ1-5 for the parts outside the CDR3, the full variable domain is DVKVTQSSRYLVKRTGEKVFLECVQDMDHENMFWYRQDPGLGLRLIYFSYDVKMKEKGDIPEGYSVSREKKERFSLILESASTNQTSMYLCAIRLGGQPQHFGDGTRLSIL.

The CDR3: CATGLAASYEQYF. The CDR3, as DNA: TGTGCCACCGGGCTAGCGGCCTCCTACGAGCAGTACTTC. V gene TRBV6-5 combines with J gene TRBJ2-7; 7 bases align to TRBD2. The CDR3 runs 13 residues. Germline trimming cut 10 bases from V and 0 bases from J; bases unmatched to any gene: 6. CDR1 and CDR2 (germline): MNHEY, SVGAGI.

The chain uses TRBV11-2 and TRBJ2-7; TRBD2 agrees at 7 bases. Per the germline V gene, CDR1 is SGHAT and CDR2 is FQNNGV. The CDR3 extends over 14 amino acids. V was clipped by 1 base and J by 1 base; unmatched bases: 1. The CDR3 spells CASSLGGGSYEQYF. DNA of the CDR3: TGTGCCAGCAGCTTAGGGGGGGGTTCCTACGAGCAGTACTTC.

In DNA form, the CDR3 reads TGTGCCAGCAGCCAAGGTTGGGCGGGAGGGCAAGAGACCCAGTACTTC. This encodes CASSQGWAGGQETQYF. The genes are TRBV3-1 (or the pseudogene TRBV3-2) and TRBJ2-5; 9 bases map to TRBD2. There are 16 residues in the CDR3. The V and J ends lost 1 base and 2 bases, in that order; junction bases with no gene match: 5. The germline gives CDR1 LGHDT, CDR2 YNNKEL (reference sequence).

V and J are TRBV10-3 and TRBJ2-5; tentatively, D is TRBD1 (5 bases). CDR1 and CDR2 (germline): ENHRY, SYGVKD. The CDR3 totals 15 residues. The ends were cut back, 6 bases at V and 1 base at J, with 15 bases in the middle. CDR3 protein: CAISLSYRTQETQYF. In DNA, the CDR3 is TGTGCCATCAGCCTATCCTACAGGACCCAAGAGACCCAGTACTTC.

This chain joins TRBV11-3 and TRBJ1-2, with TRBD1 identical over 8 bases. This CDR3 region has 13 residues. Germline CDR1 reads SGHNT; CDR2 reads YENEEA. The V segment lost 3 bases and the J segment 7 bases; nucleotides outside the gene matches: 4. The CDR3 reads CASSLAGGSGYTF. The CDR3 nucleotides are TGTGCCAGCAGCTTGGCAGGGGGCAGTGGCTACACCTTC.